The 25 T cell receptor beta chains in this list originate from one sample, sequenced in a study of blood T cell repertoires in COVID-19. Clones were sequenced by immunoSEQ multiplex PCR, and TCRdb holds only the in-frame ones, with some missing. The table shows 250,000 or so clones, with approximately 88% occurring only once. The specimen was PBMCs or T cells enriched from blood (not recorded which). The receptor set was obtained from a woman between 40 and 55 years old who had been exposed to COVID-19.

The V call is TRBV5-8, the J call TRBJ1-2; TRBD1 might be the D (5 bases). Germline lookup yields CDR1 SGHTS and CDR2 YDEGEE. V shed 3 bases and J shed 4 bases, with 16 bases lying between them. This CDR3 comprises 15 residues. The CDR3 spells CASSSFPTAGYGYTF. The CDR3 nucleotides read TGTGCCAGCAGCTCATTTCCGACAGCCGGCTATGGCTACACCTTC. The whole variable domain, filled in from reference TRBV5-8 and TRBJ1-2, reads EAGVTQSPTHLIKTRGQQATLRCSPISGHTSVYWYQQALGLGLQFLLWYDEGEERNRGNFPPRFSGRQFPNYSSELNVNALELEDSALYLCASSSFPTAGYGYTFGSGTRLTVV.

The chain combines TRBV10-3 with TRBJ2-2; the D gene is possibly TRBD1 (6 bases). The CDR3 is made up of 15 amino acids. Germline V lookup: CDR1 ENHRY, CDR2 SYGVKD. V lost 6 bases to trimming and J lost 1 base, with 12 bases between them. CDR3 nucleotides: TGTGCCATCAGAGTCCCAGGGGTGAACACCGGGGAGCTGTTTTTT. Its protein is CAIRVPGVNTGELFF.

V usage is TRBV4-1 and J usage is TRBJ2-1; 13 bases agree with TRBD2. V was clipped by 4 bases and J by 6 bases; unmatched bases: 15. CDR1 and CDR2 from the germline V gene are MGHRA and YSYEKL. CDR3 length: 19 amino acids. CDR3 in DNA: TGCGCCAGCAGCCTCACTCGGACTAGCGGGAGTTCATCCCTCAATGAGCAGTTCTTC. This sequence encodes CASSLTRTSGSSSLNEQFF.

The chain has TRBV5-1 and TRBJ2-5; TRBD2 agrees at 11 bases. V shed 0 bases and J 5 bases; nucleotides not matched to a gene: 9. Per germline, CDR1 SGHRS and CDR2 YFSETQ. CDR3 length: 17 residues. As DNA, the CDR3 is TGCGCCAGCAGCTTGGATACTAGCGGGGGACTAGGGGAGACCCAGTACTTC. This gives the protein CASSLDTSGGLGETQYF. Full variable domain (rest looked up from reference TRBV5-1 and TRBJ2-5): KAGVTQTPRYLIKTRGQQVTLSCSPISGHRSVSWYQQTPGQGLQFLFEYFSETQRNKGNFPGRFSGRQFSNSRSEMNVSTLELGDSALYLCASSLDTSGGLGETQYFGPGTRLLVL.

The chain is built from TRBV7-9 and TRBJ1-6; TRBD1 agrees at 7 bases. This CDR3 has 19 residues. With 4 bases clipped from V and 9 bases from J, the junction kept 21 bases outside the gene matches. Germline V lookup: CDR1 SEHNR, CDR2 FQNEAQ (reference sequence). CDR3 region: CASSSDRAGYFLHSSPLHF. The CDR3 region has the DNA TGTGCCAGCAGCTCCGACAGGGCAGGTTATTTTCTCCATTCTTCACCCCTCCACTTT.

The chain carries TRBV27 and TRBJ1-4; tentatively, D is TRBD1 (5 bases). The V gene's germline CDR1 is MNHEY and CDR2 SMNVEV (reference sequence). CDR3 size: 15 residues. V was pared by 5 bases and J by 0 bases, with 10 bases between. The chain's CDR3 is CASSPRTPTNEKLFF. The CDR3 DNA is TGTGCCAGCAGTCCCCGGACACCAACTAATGAAAAACTGTTTTTT. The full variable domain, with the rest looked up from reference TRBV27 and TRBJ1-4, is EAQVTQNPRYLITVTGKKLTVTCSQNMNHEYMSWYRQDPGLGLRQIYYSMNVEVTDKGDVPEGYKVSRKEKRNFPLILESPSPNQTSLYFCASSPRTPTNEKLFFGSGTQLSVL.

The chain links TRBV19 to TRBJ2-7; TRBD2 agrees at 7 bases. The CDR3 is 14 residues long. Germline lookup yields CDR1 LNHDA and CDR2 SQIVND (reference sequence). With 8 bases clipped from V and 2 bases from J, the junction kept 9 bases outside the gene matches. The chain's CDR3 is CASQAGGGPYEQYF. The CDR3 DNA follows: TGTGCCAGTCAGGCGGGCGGGGGTCCCTACGAGCAGTACTTC.

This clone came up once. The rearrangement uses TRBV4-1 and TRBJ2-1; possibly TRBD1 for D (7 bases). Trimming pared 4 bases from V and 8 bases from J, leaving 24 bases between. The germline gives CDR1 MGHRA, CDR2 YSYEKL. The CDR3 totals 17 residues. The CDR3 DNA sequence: TGCGCCAGCAGCCCCGGCGGAGGGAACAGGGGATATGATGAGCAGTTCTTC. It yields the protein CASSPGGGNRGYDEQFF.

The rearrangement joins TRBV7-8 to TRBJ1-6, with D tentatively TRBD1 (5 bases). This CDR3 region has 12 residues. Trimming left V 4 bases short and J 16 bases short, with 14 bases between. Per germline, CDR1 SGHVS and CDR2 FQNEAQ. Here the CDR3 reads CASSSGLKKLHF. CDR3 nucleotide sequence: TGTGCCAGCAGCTCGGGACTAAAAAAGCTCCACTTT.

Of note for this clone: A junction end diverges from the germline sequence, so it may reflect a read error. As DNA, the CDR3 is TGTGCCATCAGTGAGTCGACCACGGGACAGGGCTCCTACAGGGGCTACAGTGAGCAGTTCTTC. Encoded protein: CAISESTTGQGSYRGYSEQFF. The chain couples TRBV10-3 to TRBJ2-1; TRBD1 matches 9 bases. This CDR3 region has 21 residues. Looked up from germline, CDR1 is ENHRY and CDR2 is SYGVKD.

The CDR3 DNA reads as TGCAGCGTTGAAGACAGGGGGCGAATCCTAGCGGGAGGACTCCAAGAGACCCAGTACTTC. This codes for CSVEDRGRILAGGLQETQYF. This chain uses TRBV29-1 with TRBJ2-5; 11 nucleotides line up with TRBD2. This CDR3 is built from 20 residues. Germline values: CDR1 SQVTM, CDR2 ANQGSEA. V lost 0 bases, J lost 1 base, and 16 bases stayed unmatched.

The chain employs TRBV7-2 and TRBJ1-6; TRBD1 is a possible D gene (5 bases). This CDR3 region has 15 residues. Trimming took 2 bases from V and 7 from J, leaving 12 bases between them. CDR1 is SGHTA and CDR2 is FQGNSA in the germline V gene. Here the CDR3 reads CASSLSPGWNSPLHF. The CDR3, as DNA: TGTGCCAGCAGCTTATCGCCAGGGTGGAATTCACCCCTCCACTTT. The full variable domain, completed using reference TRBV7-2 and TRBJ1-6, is GAGVSQSPSNKVTEKGKDVELRCDPISGHTALYWYRQSLGQGLEFLIYFQGNSAPDKSGLPSDRFSAERTGGSVSTLTIQRTQQEDSAVYLCASSLSPGWNSPLHFGNGTRLTVT.

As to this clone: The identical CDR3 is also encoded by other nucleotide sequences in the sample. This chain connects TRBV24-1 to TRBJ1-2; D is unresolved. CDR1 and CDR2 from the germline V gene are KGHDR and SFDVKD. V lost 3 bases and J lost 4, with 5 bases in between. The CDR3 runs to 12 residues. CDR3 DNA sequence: TGTGCCACCAGTGATCCAGGCTATGGCTACACCTTC. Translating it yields CATSDPGYGYTF.

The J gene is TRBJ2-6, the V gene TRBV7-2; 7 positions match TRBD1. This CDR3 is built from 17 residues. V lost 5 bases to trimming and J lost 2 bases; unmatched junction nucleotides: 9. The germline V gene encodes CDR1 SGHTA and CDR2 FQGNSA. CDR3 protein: CASSRDSPTPGANVLTF. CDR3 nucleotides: TGTGCCAGCAGCAGGGACAGTCCGACTCCTGGGGCCAACGTCCTGACTTTC. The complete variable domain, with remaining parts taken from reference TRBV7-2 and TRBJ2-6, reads GAGVSQSPSNKVTEKGKDVELRCDPISGHTALYWYRQSLGQGLEFLIYFQGNSAPDKSGLPSDRFSAERTGGSVSTLTIQRTQQEDSAVYLCASSRDSPTPGANVLTFGAGSRLTVL.

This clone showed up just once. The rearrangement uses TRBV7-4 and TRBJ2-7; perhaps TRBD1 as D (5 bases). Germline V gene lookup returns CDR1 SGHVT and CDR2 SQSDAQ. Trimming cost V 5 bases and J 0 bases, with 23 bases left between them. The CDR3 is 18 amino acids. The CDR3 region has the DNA TGTGCCAGCAGCCCAGGGATTAGAGGTCGCCCCAGCTCCTACGAGCAGTACGTC. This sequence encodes CASSPGIRGRPSSYEQYV.

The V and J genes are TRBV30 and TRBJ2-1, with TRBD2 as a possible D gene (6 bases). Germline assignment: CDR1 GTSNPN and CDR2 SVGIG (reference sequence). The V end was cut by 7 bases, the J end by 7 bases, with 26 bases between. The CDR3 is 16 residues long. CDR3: CASKAFIGLAINEQFF. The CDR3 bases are TGTGCCTCGAAGGCGTTTATCGGCCTAGCGATAAATGAGCAGTTCTTC. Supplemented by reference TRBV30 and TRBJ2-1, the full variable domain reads SQTIHQWPATLVQPVGSPLSLECTVEGTSNPNLYWYRQAAGRGLQLLFYSVGIGQISSEVPQNLSASRPQDRQFILSSKKLLLSDSGFYLCASKAFIGLAINEQFFGPGTRLTVL.

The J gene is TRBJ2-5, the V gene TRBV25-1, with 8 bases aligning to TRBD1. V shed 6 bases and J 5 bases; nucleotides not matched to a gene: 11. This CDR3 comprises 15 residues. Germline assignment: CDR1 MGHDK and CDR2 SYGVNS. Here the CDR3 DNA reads TGTGCCAGCAGCTCAGGGGGCCCCGGGTGGGAGACCCAGTACTTC. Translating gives CASSSGGPGWETQYF.

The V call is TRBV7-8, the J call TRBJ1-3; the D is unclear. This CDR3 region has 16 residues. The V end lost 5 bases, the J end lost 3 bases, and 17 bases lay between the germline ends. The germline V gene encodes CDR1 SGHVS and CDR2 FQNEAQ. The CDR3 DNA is TGTGCCAGCAGCCGGATCGGGTTGGGGAGTGGAAACACCATATATTTT. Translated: CASSRIGLGSGNTIYF.

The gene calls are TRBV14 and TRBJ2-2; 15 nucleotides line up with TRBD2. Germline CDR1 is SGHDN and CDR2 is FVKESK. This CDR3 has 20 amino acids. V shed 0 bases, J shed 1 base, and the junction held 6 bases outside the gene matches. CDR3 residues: CASSQDGGLAGGWNTGELFF. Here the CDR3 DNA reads TGTGCCAGCAGCCAAGATGGAGGACTAGCGGGAGGGTGGAACACCGGGGAGCTGTTTTTT.

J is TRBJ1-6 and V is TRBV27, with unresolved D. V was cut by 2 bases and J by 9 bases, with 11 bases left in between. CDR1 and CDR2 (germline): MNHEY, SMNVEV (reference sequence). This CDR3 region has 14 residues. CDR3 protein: CASSLPGVISPLHF. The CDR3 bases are TGTGCCAGCAGTTTACCCGGGGTAATTTCACCCCTCCACTTT.

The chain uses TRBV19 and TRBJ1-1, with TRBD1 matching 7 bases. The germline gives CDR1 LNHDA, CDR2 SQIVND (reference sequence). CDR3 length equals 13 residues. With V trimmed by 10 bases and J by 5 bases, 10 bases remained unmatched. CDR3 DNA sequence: TGTGCCACCAGCCGAACAGGGGTAACTGAAGCTTTCTTT. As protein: CATSRTGVTEAFF. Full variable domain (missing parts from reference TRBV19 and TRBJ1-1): DGGITQSPKYLFRKEGQNVTLSCEQNLNHDAMYWYRQDPGQGLRLIYYSQIVNDFQKGDIAEGYSVSREKKESFPLTVTSAQKNPTAFYLCATSRTGVTEAFFGQGTRLTVV.

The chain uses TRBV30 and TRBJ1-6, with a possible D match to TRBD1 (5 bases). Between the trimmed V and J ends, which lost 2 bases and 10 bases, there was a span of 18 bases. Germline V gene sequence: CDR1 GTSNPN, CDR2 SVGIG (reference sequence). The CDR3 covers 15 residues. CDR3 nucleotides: TGTGCCTGGAGTCCGCTCTGGGGGGTTGGATCACCCCTCCACTTT. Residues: CAWSPLWGVGSPLHF.

CDR3 sequence (DNA): TGTGCCAGCCGCCGCGGGACTGGCACAGATACGCAGTATTTT. It codes for CASRRGTGTDTQYF. The chain combines TRBV11-3 with TRBJ2-3; D perhaps matches TRBD2 (6 bases). The CDR3 loop spans 14 amino acids. Trimming stripped 8 bases from V and 1 base from J, with 13 bases between. Per the germline V gene, CDR1 is SGHNT and CDR2 is YENEEA.

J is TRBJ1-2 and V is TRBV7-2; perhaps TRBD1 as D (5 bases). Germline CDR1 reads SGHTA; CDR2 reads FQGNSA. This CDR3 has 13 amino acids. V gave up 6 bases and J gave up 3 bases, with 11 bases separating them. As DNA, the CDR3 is TGTGCCAGCAGTACGGGGGTAGACTATGGCTACACCTTC. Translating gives CASSTGVDYGYTF. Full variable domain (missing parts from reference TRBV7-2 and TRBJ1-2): GAGVSQSPSNKVTEKGKDVELRCDPISGHTALYWYRQSLGQGLEFLIYFQGNSAPDKSGLPSDRFSAERTGGSVSTLTIQRTQQEDSAVYLCASSTGVDYGYTFGSGTRLTVV.

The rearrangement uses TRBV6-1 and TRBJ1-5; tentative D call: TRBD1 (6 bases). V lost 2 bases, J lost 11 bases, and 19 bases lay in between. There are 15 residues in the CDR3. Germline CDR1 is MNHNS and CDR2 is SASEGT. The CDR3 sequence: CASSEIAGGGRSQHF. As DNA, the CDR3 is TGTGCCAGCAGTGAAATTGCGGGGGGCGGGAGGTCCCAGCATTTT.